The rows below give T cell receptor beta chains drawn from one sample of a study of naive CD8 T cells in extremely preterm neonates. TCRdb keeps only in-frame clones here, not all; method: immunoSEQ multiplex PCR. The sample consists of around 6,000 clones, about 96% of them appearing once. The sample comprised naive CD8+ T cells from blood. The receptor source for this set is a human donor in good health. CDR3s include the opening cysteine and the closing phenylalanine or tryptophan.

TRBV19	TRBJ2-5	CASSPGQGMGTQYF
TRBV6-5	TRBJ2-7	CASSPSRTREQYF
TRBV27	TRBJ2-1	CASGPLNPYNEQFF
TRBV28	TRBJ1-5	CASRTTGSQPQHF
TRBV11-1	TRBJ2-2	CASSQTGLAGNTGELFF
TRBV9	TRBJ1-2	CASSAFSGTANYGYTF
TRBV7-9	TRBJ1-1	CASSPEEGAGTEAFF
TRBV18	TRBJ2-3	CASSPLPPTSGGATDTQYF
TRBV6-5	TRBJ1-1	CASSHTENTEAFF
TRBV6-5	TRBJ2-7	CASSQLGQGAYEQYF
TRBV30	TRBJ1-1	CAWTGPRRGNTEAFF